The source of this T cell receptor beta chain is a study of response to subunit inactivated influenza vaccine. General study results and limits: The study's authors posited that every seasonal influenza vaccination enlists few new T cells.

The V end lost 3 bases, the J end lost 5 bases, and 17 bases lay between the germline ends. This CDR3 is 16 amino acids long. Germline V gene data show CDR1 as SGDLS and CDR2 as YYNGEE. This clonotype showed up many times. Its antigen is unknown. From the RT-PCR reads, TCRdb called clonotypes with MiXCR, one entry per CDR3 protein. The table lists 430,000 or so distinct CDR3 sequences, roughly 9.8% of them singletons, with 12% in the top ten. The chain joins TRBV9 to TRBJ2-2; D might be TRBD1 or TRBD2, each matching 5 bases. Sequenced material: PBMCs from blood, taken roughly 48 days after vaccination. The sequence was collected from a middle-aged man who received an inactivated influenza vaccine. The CDR3 protein is CASSGRESRVTGELFF. CDR3 bases: TGTGCCAGCAGCGGACGGGAATCCAGGGTAACCGGGGAGCTGTTTTTT.